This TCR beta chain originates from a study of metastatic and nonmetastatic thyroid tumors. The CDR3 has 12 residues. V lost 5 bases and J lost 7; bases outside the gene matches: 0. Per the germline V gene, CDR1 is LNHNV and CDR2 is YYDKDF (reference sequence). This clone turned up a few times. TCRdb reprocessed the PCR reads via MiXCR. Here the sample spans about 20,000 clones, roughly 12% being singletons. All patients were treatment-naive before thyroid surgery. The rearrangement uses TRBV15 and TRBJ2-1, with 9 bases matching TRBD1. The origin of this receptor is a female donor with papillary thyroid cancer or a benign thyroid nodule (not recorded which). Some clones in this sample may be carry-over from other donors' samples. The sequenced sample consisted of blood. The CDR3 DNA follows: TGTGCCACCAGCGGGACAGGGAATGAGCAGTTCTTC. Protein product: CATSGTGNEQFF.